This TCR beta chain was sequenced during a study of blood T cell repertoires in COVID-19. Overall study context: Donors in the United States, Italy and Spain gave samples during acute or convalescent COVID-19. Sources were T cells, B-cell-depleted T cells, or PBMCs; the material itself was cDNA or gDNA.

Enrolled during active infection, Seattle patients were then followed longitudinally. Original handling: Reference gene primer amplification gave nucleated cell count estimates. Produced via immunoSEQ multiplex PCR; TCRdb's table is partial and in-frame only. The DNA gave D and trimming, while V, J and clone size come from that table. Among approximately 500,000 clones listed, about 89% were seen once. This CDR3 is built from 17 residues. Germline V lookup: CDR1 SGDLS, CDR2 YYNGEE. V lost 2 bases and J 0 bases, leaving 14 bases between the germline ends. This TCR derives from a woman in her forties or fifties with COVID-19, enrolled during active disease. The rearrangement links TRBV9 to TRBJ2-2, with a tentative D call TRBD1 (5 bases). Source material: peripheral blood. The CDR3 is CASSVLDSTANTGELFF. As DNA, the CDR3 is TGTGCCAGCAGCGTTCTCGACAGCACCGCGAACACCGGGGAGCTGTTTTTT.